This T cell receptor (beta chain) was recovered during a study of Ad26.COV2.S vaccination and SARS-CoV-2 variants (dated by TCRdb to the early 2020s). For context, the study as a whole: Sequencing of the TCRbeta repertoire served to evaluate the specificity and breadth of SARS-CoV-2-reactive T cell receptors following Ad26.COV2.S vaccination. A total of some 30 samples were included in the TCR-sequenced set, comprising roughly 19 Ad26.COV2.S vaccine recipients, 5 placebo recipients and 8 SARS-CoV-2 convalescent individuals. Overall study results and their limits: Ad26.COV2.S recipients had higher spike-specific TCR breadth than placebo recipients (P = 0.0014). Comparable non-spike TCR breadth was observed between vaccine and placebo recipients, consistent with only spike being contained in the vaccine. It was noted by the authors that total T cell responses may have been underestimated by the TCR breadth and depth analyses. After vaccination, substantial breadth of spike-specific CD8+ and CD4+ T cell responses was reported.

Read against the paper, the sample's time point label means: individuals recovered from natural SARS-CoV-2 infection. In the case of this clone: The antigen it binds to is not known. Base qualities are not provided; no much larger clone lies one nucleotide away.

According to the germline V gene, CDR1 reads SQVTM and CDR2 reads ANQGSEA. The CDR3 has 13 amino acids, counting the end cysteine and phenylalanine. The sequence is cut down to CDR3 DNA, 39 bases in frame from base 1. The trim is 7 bases for V and 1 base for J, with a gap of 13 bases between the germline ends. The immunoSEQ Assay was used to sequence TCRbeta CDR3 regions. After extraction, genomic DNA underwent amplification by bias-controlled multiplex PCR, followed by high-throughput sequencing. Regarding the original processing steps: To quantify the absolute abundance of every unique TCRbeta CDR3 region, sequences were collapsed and filtered. T cell fraction was estimated by normalization of TCRbeta template counts to usable DNA, with usable DNA being measured through amplification of reference genes present in all nucleated cells. Repertoire TCRs were annotated as SARS-CoV-2-specific when V gene, CDR3 amino acid sequence and J gene were exactly matched to a known reactive TCR set. The reference SARS-CoV-2 TCR set came from MIRA and was filtered for enrichment in COVID-19-positive ImmuneCODE repertoires, removing public or cross-reactive TCRs. Using the MIRA antigens, annotated TCRs were further analysed by specific ORF or by position within an ORF. Breadth was defined as the number of annotated unique rearrangements divided by the total number of unique productive rearrangements, and depth was defined as the summed frequency of the annotated unique rearrangements. TCR breadth was compared between groups using two-sided Wilcoxon rank-sum tests. TCRdb holds this immuneACCESS table with in-frame rearrangements only. Some clones are missing; in checked studies, unresolved V genes explain under half, and the rest has no known cause. The DNA gave D and trimming, while V, J and clone size come from that table. The sample records 300,000 to 450,000 clones, around 92% of which are singletons. The leading ten clones occupy 3% to 5% of the sample.

The receptor comes from a human donor who had recovered from COVID-19. The sequence is built from TRBV29-1 and TRBJ2-5, with a tentative D gene TRBD1 over 6 matching bases. The sample here was peripheral blood, taken after recovery from COVID-19. The nucleotide sequence reads TGCAGCGGGGGGCGAGGCCCCCAAGAGACCCAGTACTTC. It translates to CSGGRGPQETQYF.